Listed below are T cell receptor beta chains from one sample, sequenced in a study of technical replicates of blood from a handful of donors. Clones were read by immunoSEQ multiplex PCR, and TCRdb kept only the in-frame ones, dropping some. The sample carries approximately 73,000 clones, over 90% recorded once. The sequenced sample consisted of T cells isolated from PBMCs. The receptors were gathered from a human donor in good health. The CDR3 runs from the conserved cysteine through the conserved F or W. The order of the fields is clone size, J gene, D gene, V gene, CDR3 DNA, CDR3 protein. A D gene is named only where the DNA matches it firmly. A row's size may be missing; if present it is once, few, many or a size class.

clone_size: .; j_call: TRBJ2-7; d_call: .; v_call: TRBV2; cdr3_nt: TGTGCCAGCAGTCCCTATCCCCACGAGCAGTACTTC; cdr3_aa: CASSPYPHEQYF
clone_size: once; j_call: TRBJ1-2; d_call: .; v_call: TRBV2; cdr3_nt: TGTGCCAGCAGTCACAGGGTTAACTATGGCTACACCTTC; cdr3_aa: CASSHRVNYGYTF
clone_size: .; j_call: TRBJ2-2; d_call: .; v_call: TRBV9; cdr3_nt: TGTGCCAGCAGCTCCACAGCCACCGGGGAGCTGTTTTTT; cdr3_aa: CASSSTATGELFF
clone_size: .; j_call: TRBJ2-2; d_call: .; v_call: TRBV11-2; cdr3_nt: TGTGCCAGCAGCTTCCGCCTCGGGACAACGAACACCGGGGAGCTGTTTTTT; cdr3_aa: CASSFRLGTTNTGELFF
clone_size: .; j_call: TRBJ1-3; d_call: .; v_call: TRBV7-3; cdr3_nt: TGTGCCAGCAGCTTAGGTCCAGGTACAGGAAACACCATATATTTT; cdr3_aa: CASSLGPGTGNTIYF
clone_size: .; j_call: TRBJ2-7; d_call: .; v_call: TRBV9; cdr3_nt: TGTGCCAGCAGCGAGGGACTTTCCTACGAGCAGTACTTC; cdr3_aa: CASSEGLSYEQYF
clone_size: .; j_call: TRBJ1-3; d_call: TRBD1; v_call: TRBV6-1; cdr3_nt: TGTGCCAGCAGCCCTACAGGGGGCAGTGGAAACACCATATATTTT; cdr3_aa: CASSPTGGSGNTIYF
clone_size: .; j_call: TRBJ2-3; d_call: TRBD2; v_call: TRBV9; cdr3_nt: TGTGCCAGCAGCGTTGGGACTAGCGGAGATACGCAGTATTTT; cdr3_aa: CASSVGTSGDTQYF
clone_size: .; j_call: TRBJ2-7; d_call: .; v_call: TRBV28; cdr3_nt: TGTGCCAGCAGCCCGTTTTTGTACGAGCAGTACTTC; cdr3_aa: CASSPFLYEQYF
clone_size: .; j_call: TRBJ2-5; d_call: .; v_call: TRBV5-1; cdr3_nt: TGCGCCAGCAGGACTAACCAAGAGACCCAGTACTTC; cdr3_aa: CASRTNQETQYF
clone_size: .; j_call: TRBJ2-7; d_call: .; v_call: TRBV29-1; cdr3_nt: TGCAGCGTTGAAGATCGGACAGATTCCTACGAGCAGTACTTC; cdr3_aa: CSVEDRTDSYEQYF
clone_size: .; j_call: TRBJ2-5; d_call: TRBD2; v_call: TRBV5-4; cdr3_nt: TGTGCCAGCAGCTTGGATACTAGCGGGAGTGTAGAGACCCAGTACTTC; cdr3_aa: CASSLDTSGSVETQYF
clone_size: .; j_call: TRBJ2-1; d_call: .; v_call: TRBV2; cdr3_nt: TGTGCCAGCAGGCCCCTAGGAACTCAGCAGTTCTTC; cdr3_aa: CASRPLGTQQFF
clone_size: .; j_call: TRBJ2-7; d_call: .; v_call: TRBV21-1; cdr3_nt: TGTGCCAGCAGCAACCCCAGCTCCTACGAGCAGTACTTC; cdr3_aa: CASSNPSSYEQYF
clone_size: .; j_call: TRBJ1-2; d_call: .; v_call: TRBV28; cdr3_nt: TGTGCCAGCAGTTTAACTTATGGCTACACCTTC; cdr3_aa: CASSLTYGYTF
clone_size: .; j_call: TRBJ2-7; d_call: .; v_call: TRBV2; cdr3_nt: TGTGCCAGGAGGGATCCACTTAACTCCTACGAGCAGTACTTC; cdr3_aa: CARRDPLNSYEQYF
clone_size: .; j_call: TRBJ1-3; d_call: TRBD1; v_call: TRBV19; cdr3_nt: TGTGCCAGTAGTGATTCTCCAGGGGGCCTTGGAAACACCATATATTTT; cdr3_aa: CASSDSPGGLGNTIYF
clone_size: .; j_call: TRBJ2-5; d_call: .; v_call: TRBV5-6; cdr3_nt: TGTGCCAGCAGCTTGGAGGGACACCTCCAAGAGACCCAGTACTTC; cdr3_aa: CASSLEGHLQETQYF
clone_size: .; j_call: TRBJ1-5; d_call: TRBD1; v_call: TRBV30; cdr3_nt: TGTGCCTGGAGTGGAGACAGGGGTCAGCCCCAGCATTTT; cdr3_aa: CAWSGDRGQPQHF
clone_size: once; j_call: TRBJ2-1; d_call: TRBD2; v_call: TRBV30; cdr3_nt: TGTGCCTGGAGTCCTTACGGGACTAACTACAATGAGCAGTTCTTC; cdr3_aa: CAWSPYGTNYNEQFF
clone_size: .; j_call: TRBJ2-1; d_call: TRBD1; v_call: TRBV9; cdr3_nt: TGTGCCAGCAGCGCTCGGACAGGGGGCTCCTACAATGAGCAGTTCTTC; cdr3_aa: CASSARTGGSYNEQFF
clone_size: .; j_call: TRBJ2-7; d_call: .; v_call: TRBV12-5; cdr3_nt: TGTGCTAGTGGCCCACGGGACTCCTACGAGCAGTACTTC; cdr3_aa: CASGPRDSYEQYF
clone_size: .; j_call: TRBJ2-3; d_call: .; v_call: TRBV11-2; cdr3_nt: TGTGCCAGCAGCTTTAATGGCGGGAGCACAGATACGCAGTATTTT; cdr3_aa: CASSFNGGSTDTQYF
clone_size: .; j_call: TRBJ2-2; d_call: .; v_call: TRBV7-3; cdr3_nt: TGTGCCAGCAGCCGGGACACCGGGGAGCTGTTTTTT; cdr3_aa: CASSRDTGELFF
clone_size: .; j_call: TRBJ2-7; d_call: TRBD2; v_call: TRBV28; cdr3_nt: TGTGCCAGCAGTTTGGAGGCGGGGGGCTCCTACGAGCAGTACTTC; cdr3_aa: CASSLEAGGSYEQYF
clone_size: once; j_call: TRBJ1-1; d_call: .; v_call: TRBV13; cdr3_nt: TGTGCCAGCAGCTTAGCCACTGATATGAACACTGAAGCTTTCTTT; cdr3_aa: CASSLATDMNTEAFF
clone_size: .; j_call: TRBJ1-5; d_call: TRBD1; v_call: TRBV5-8; cdr3_nt: TGTGCCACCGCACAGGGGAGCGATCAGCCCCAGCATTTT; cdr3_aa: CATAQGSDQPQHF
clone_size: .; j_call: TRBJ1-2; d_call: .; v_call: TRBV5-1; cdr3_nt: TGCGCCAGCAGCCCGCTGTTCCGGGTCGAAGGCTACACCTTC; cdr3_aa: CASSPLFRVEGYTF
clone_size: .; j_call: TRBJ2-5; d_call: .; v_call: TRBV18; cdr3_nt: TGTGCCAGCTCACCACGGTCTCAGGGGGAGACCCAGTACTTC; cdr3_aa: CASSPRSQGETQYF
clone_size: .; j_call: TRBJ2-3; d_call: .; v_call: TRBV16; cdr3_nt: TGTGCCAGCAGCCCAGGGGTGGTCACAGATACGCAGTATTTT; cdr3_aa: CASSPGVVTDTQYF
clone_size: .; j_call: TRBJ2-3; d_call: TRBD2; v_call: TRBV27; cdr3_nt: TGTGCCAGCAGTGCTCTAGCGGGAGGGCCGGAAGATACGCAGTATTTT; cdr3_aa: CASSALAGGPEDTQYF
clone_size: .; j_call: TRBJ1-3; d_call: TRBD1; v_call: TRBV30; cdr3_nt: TGTGCCTGGAGTGTAGCAGGGGGAGGAAACACCATATATTTT; cdr3_aa: CAWSVAGGGNTIYF
clone_size: .; j_call: TRBJ2-1; d_call: .; v_call: TRBV19; cdr3_nt: TGTGCCAGTAGTATGGACTTCGGCAATGAGCAGTTCTTC; cdr3_aa: CASSMDFGNEQFF
clone_size: .; j_call: TRBJ2-3; d_call: TRBD1; v_call: TRBV5-6; cdr3_nt: TGTGCCAGCAGCCGGGACAGGTCCACAGATACGCAGTATTTT; cdr3_aa: CASSRDRSTDTQYF
clone_size: .; j_call: TRBJ2-1; d_call: .; v_call: TRBV28; cdr3_nt: TGTGCCAGCAGTTTGAGGTCTCCCCCCTACAATGAGCAGTTCTTC; cdr3_aa: CASSLRSPPYNEQFF
clone_size: once; j_call: TRBJ2-3; d_call: .; v_call: TRBV4-3; cdr3_nt: TGCGCCAGCAGCCCCTCTACCGGGAGCGGAGGTACAGATACGCAGTATTTT; cdr3_aa: CASSPSTGSGGTDTQYF
clone_size: few; j_call: TRBJ1-1; d_call: TRBD1; v_call: TRBV5-4; cdr3_nt: TGTGCCAGCAGCTTAGACAGGGGCAACACTGAAGCTTTCTTT; cdr3_aa: CASSLDRGNTEAFF
clone_size: .; j_call: TRBJ2-3; d_call: TRBD2; v_call: TRBV7-6; cdr3_nt: TGTGCCAGCAGCCGTACTAGCGGAGGTTGGACAGATACGCAGTATTTT; cdr3_aa: CASSRTSGGWTDTQYF
clone_size: once; j_call: TRBJ2-7; d_call: TRBD1; v_call: TRBV4-1; cdr3_nt: TGCGCCAGCAGCAAAGACAGGGGCACCTACGAGCAGTACTTC; cdr3_aa: CASSKDRGTYEQYF
clone_size: few; j_call: TRBJ1-2; d_call: .; v_call: TRBV4-1; cdr3_nt: TGCGCCAGCAGCCAATACACAGGGTATGGCTACACCTTC; cdr3_aa: CASSQYTGYGYTF
clone_size: .; j_call: TRBJ1-4; d_call: TRBD1; v_call: TRBV19; cdr3_nt: TGTGCCAGTAGTACAGGGGGGATGAATGAAAAACTGTTTTTT; cdr3_aa: CASSTGGMNEKLFF
clone_size: .; j_call: TRBJ2-7; d_call: TRBD1; v_call: TRBV27; cdr3_nt: TGTGCCAGCAGCTGGGACAGCAACTACGAGCAGTACTTC; cdr3_aa: CASSWDSNYEQYF
clone_size: .; j_call: TRBJ2-7; d_call: TRBD2; v_call: TRBV5-1; cdr3_nt: TGCGCCAGCAGCTTGGGGCTAGCGGGAGGCGAGCAGTACTTC; cdr3_aa: CASSLGLAGGEQYF
clone_size: .; j_call: TRBJ2-3; d_call: TRBD2; v_call: TRBV7-9; cdr3_nt: TGTGCCAGCAGCCCCATACTAGCGGGAGTCACAGATACGCAGTATTTT; cdr3_aa: CASSPILAGVTDTQYF
clone_size: .; j_call: TRBJ2-1; d_call: TRBD2; v_call: TRBV5-4; cdr3_nt: TGTGCCAGCAGCTTGGATAGCGGGATACGGCCCTACAATGAGCAGTTCTTC; cdr3_aa: CASSLDSGIRPYNEQFF
clone_size: .; j_call: TRBJ1-1; d_call: .; v_call: TRBV27; cdr3_nt: TGTGCCAGCACCGGGGGTTACTACACTGAAGCTTTCTTT; cdr3_aa: CASTGGYYTEAFF
clone_size: .; j_call: TRBJ1-2; d_call: .; v_call: TRBV6-5; cdr3_nt: TGTGCCAGCAGTTACACAGGGCTTGGCTACACCTTC; cdr3_aa: CASSYTGLGYTF
clone_size: .; j_call: TRBJ2-3; d_call: TRBD2; v_call: TRBV9; cdr3_nt: TGTGCCAGCAGCGTAGGGACTAGCGACCGCACAGATACGCAGTATTTT; cdr3_aa: CASSVGTSDRTDTQYF
clone_size: .; j_call: TRBJ2-7; d_call: .; v_call: TRBV7-9; cdr3_nt: TGTGCCAGCAGCTTAGGGGGGCATTCCTACGAGCAGTACTTC; cdr3_aa: CASSLGGHSYEQYF
clone_size: once; j_call: TRBJ1-3; d_call: .; v_call: TRBV9; cdr3_nt: TGTGCCAGCAGACCAAACGGGCGGGGGACCTCTGGAAACACCATATATTTT; cdr3_aa: CASRPNGRGTSGNTIYF
clone_size: .; j_call: TRBJ1-5; d_call: .; v_call: TRBV5-4; cdr3_nt: TGTGCCAGCAGCTTGGGCCCCTTTGGGGCGGATCAGCCCCAGCATTTT; cdr3_aa: CASSLGPFGADQPQHF
clone_size: .; j_call: TRBJ1-3; d_call: .; v_call: TRBV6-1; cdr3_nt: TGTGCCAGCAGTGAATGGACTTCCCACTCTGGAAACACCATATATTTT; cdr3_aa: CASSEWTSHSGNTIYF
clone_size: .; j_call: TRBJ2-3; d_call: .; v_call: TRBV10-3; cdr3_nt: TGTGCCATCAGTGAGGGAGGTTGGGACACAGATACGCAGTATTTT; cdr3_aa: CAISEGGWDTDTQYF
clone_size: .; j_call: TRBJ1-1; d_call: TRBD1; v_call: TRBV11-2; cdr3_nt: TGTGCCAGCAGCGGGGGAGCAGGGGGCAACACTGAAGCTTTCTTT; cdr3_aa: CASSGGAGGNTEAFF
clone_size: .; j_call: TRBJ2-5; d_call: TRBD2; v_call: TRBV5-1; cdr3_nt: TGCGCCAGCAGCGATGTAGCGGGAGTTGAAGAGACCCAGTACTTC; cdr3_aa: CASSDVAGVEETQYF
clone_size: .; j_call: TRBJ1-1; d_call: .; v_call: TRBV7-6; cdr3_nt: TGTGCCAGCAGCTTACCAGGGAACACTGAAGCTTTCTTT; cdr3_aa: CASSLPGNTEAFF
clone_size: .; j_call: TRBJ2-5; d_call: TRBD1; v_call: TRBV6-6; cdr3_nt: TGTGCCAGCACCGGACAGGTCCAAGAGACCCAGTACTTC; cdr3_aa: CASTGQVQETQYF